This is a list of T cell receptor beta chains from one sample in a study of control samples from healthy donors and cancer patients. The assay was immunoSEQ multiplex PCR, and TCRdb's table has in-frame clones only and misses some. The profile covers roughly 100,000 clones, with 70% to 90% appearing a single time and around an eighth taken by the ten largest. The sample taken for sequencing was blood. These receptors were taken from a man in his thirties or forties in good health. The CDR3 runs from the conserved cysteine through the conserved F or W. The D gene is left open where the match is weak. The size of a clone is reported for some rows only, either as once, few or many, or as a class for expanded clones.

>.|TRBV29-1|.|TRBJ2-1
CSVDTIVGHQGEQFF
TGCAGCGTGGATACGATTGTCGGGCATCAGGGTGAGCAGTTCTTC
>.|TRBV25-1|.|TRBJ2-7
CASSLAEGGEQYF
TGTGCCAGCAGTTTAGCGGAGGGGGGGGAGCAGTACTTC
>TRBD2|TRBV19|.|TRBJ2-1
CASRIAGGGYNEQFF
TGTGCCAGTAGAATAGCGGGAGGGGGGTACAATGAGCAGTTCTTC
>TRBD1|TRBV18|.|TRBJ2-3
CASSPAQGAGTDTQYF
TGTGCCAGCTCACCGGCCCAGGGGGCTGGCACAGATACGCAGTATTTT
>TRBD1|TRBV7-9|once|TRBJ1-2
CASSFGTASTGYTF
TGTGCCAGCAGCTTCGGGACAGCCAGTACTGGCTACACCTTC
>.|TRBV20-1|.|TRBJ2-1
CSASSLLYNEQFF
TGCAGTGCTAGTTCGTTACTATACAATGAGCAGTTCTTC
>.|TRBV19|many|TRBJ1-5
CASSFKFSGQPQHF
TGTGCCAGTAGTTTCAAATTTTCCGGTCAGCCCCAGCATTTT
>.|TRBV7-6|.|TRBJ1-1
CASSPLGGTEAFF
TGTGCCAGCAGCCCCCTAGGGGGGACTGAAGCTTTCTTT
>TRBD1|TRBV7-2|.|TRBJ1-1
CASSPTRQGATEAFF
TGTGCCAGCAGCCCAACCCGACAGGGGGCAACTGAAGCTTTCTTT
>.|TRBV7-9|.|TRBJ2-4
CASSAGLGKNIQYF
TGTGCCAGCAGCGCCGGGCTGGGGAAAAACATTCAGTACTTC
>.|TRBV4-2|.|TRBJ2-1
CASSQGGGKANEQFF
TGTGCCAGCAGCCAAGGAGGAGGTAAGGCCAATGAGCAGTTCTTC
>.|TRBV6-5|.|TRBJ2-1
CASSYPGNEQFF
TGTGCCAGCAGTTATCCCGGCAATGAGCAGTTCTTC
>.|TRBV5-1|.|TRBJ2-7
CASASGGASYEQYF
TGCGCCAGCGCCTCTGGGGGGGCGTCCTACGAGCAGTACTTC
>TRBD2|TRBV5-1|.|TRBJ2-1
CASSSLGGKDYTSYNEQFF
TGCGCCAGCAGCTCGTTGGGGGGGAAGGACTATACTTCCTACAATGAGCAGTTCTTC
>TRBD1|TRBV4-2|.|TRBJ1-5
CASSQGQGAGQPQHF
TGTGCCAGCAGCCAAGGGCAGGGGGCTGGTCAGCCCCAGCATTTT
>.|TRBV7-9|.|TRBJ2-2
CASTWAGPNTGELFF
TGTGCCAGCACCTGGGCAGGGCCGAACACCGGGGAGCTGTTTTTT
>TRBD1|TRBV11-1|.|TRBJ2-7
CASSLDPGQGFYEQYF
TGTGCCAGCAGCTTAGATCCAGGACAGGGGTTCTACGAGCAGTACTTC
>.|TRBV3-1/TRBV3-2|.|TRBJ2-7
CASSQEPRETPFPYEQYF
TGTGCCAGCAGCCAAGAACCCCGGGAGACTCCCTTTCCCTACGAGCAGTACTTC
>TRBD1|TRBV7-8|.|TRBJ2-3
CASSLALTGVLDTQYF
TGTGCCAGCAGCTTAGCGCTGACAGGGGTTCTAGATACGCAGTATTTT
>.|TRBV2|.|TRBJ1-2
CASSEAEETLRYTF
TGTGCCAGCAGTGAAGCGGAAGAAACCCTGAGGTACACCTTC
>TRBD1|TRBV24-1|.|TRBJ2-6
CAIGQGASGANVLTF
TGTGCCATCGGACAGGGGGCGTCGGGGGCCAACGTCCTGACTTTC
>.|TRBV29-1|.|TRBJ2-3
CSASGGQYTDTQYF
TGCAGCGCCTCTGGCGGACAGTACACAGATACGCAGTATTTT
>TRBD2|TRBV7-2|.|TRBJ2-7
CASSLAGSGGIHEQYF
TGTGCCAGCAGCTTAGCGGGTTCGGGGGGGATTCACGAGCAGTACTTC
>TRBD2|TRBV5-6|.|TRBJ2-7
CASSQPTSRSSYEQYF
TGTGCCAGCAGCCAACCGACTAGCCGGAGCTCCTACGAGCAGTACTTC
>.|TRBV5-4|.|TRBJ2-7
CASSLDNYEQYF
TGTGCCAGCAGCTTGGATAACTACGAGCAGTACTTC
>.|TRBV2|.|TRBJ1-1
CASSVRPWSLF
TGTGCCAGCAGTGTAAGGCCTTGGTCTCTCTTT
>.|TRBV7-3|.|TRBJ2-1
CASSLLQHNEQFF
TGTGCCAGCAGCTTATTACAGCACAATGAGCAGTTCTTC
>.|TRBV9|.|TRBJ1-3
CASSGEGSGFGNTIYF
TGTGCCAGCAGCGGGGAAGGATCGGGGTTTGGAAACACCATATATTTT
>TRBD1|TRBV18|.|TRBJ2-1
CASSPGTGPYNEQFF
TGTGCCAGCTCTCCCGGGACAGGGCCTTACAATGAGCAGTTCTTC
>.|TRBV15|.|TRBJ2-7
CATSRDSWEATYEQYF
TGTGCCACCAGCAGAGATAGTTGGGAGGCCACCTACGAGCAGTACTTC